The present TCR beta chain was sequenced within a study of vaccination effects on CD4 cells after COVID-19. For the study at large: Samples gathered post-vaccine arrived a median of 72 days past the second dose.

Assay: immunoSEQ multiplex PCR; the TCRdb copy retains only in-frame clones and omits some. This table has 15,000 to 20,000 clones, over 60% appearing once. This CDR3 is built from 13 residues. Unmatched junction bases numbered 10, after V lost 7 bases and J lost 10 bases. Germline CDR1 and CDR2: SQVTM and ANQGSEA. Using viral peptide pools, the ViraFEST assay grew out antigen-specific CD4+ T cells prior to sequencing. Upon completion of roughly ten days in culture, CD4+ T cells were isolated. According to PCR results, the person was infected with SARS-CoV-2 between March and December 2020. The vaccine given was either BNT162b2 or mRNA-1273, in two doses. On this clone itself: Its antigen is as yet unknown.

V usage is TRBV29-1 and J usage is TRBJ1-3, with 10 nucleotides matching TRBD1. Specimen: CD4+ T cells from PBMCs cultured with SARS-CoV-2 spike peptides, collected after COVID-19 vaccination. This clonotype was sampled from a human donor who had a prior SARS-CoV-2 infection. CDR3 in DNA: TGCAGCGCCCTCGACAGGGGGCAAAGGACCATATATTTT. This codes for CSALDRGQRTIYF. The variable domain in full, with the rest retrieved from reference TRBV29-1 and TRBJ1-3, is SAVISQKPSRDICQRGTSLTIQCQVDSQVTMMFWYRQQPGQSLTLIATANQGSEATYESGFVIDKFPISRPNLTFSTLTVSNMSPEDSSIYLCSALDRGQRTIYFGEGSWLTVV.